The rows below give T cell receptor beta chains drawn from one sample of a study of T cells in Graves' hyperthyroidism and ophthalmopathy. TCRdb re-called the multiplex PCR reads with MiXCR, one entry per CDR3 protein. The repertoire has approximately 410,000 distinct CDR3 sequences, about 15% of them found once; the top ten carry over 10%. Sequencing was performed on blood. The origin of the receptors is a man between 18 and 35 years old with Graves' ophthalmopathy. The CDR3 runs from the conserved cysteine through the conserved F or W. Clone size, where shown, is once, few, many, or a class for clones that have expanded.

clone_size: many
v_call: TRBV6-1
cdr3_aa: CASSISGRSPYEQYF

clone_size: NA
v_call: TRBV25-1
cdr3_aa: CATARGFGYTF

clone_size: many
v_call: TRBV11-2
cdr3_aa: CASSFTPEFLAFF

clone_size: many
v_call: TRBV12-3/TRBV12-4
cdr3_aa: CASSSPRDSTETQYF

clone_size: NA
v_call: TRBV29-1
cdr3_aa: CSVEEKGYEQYF

clone_size: many
v_call: TRBV7-9
cdr3_aa: CASSFEIAGAYQETQYF

clone_size: many
v_call: TRBV3-1
cdr3_aa: CASSQGFGTGTNGYTF

clone_size: many
v_call: TRBV20-1
cdr3_aa: CSANRFLYEQYF

clone_size: many
v_call: TRBV2
cdr3_aa: CASSEARQGGSPLHF

clone_size: few
v_call: TRBV5-1
cdr3_aa: CASSSEPSGRLGTGELLGPELFF

clone_size: few
v_call: TRBV4-1
cdr3_aa: CASSQAGAGQYGYTF

clone_size: many
v_call: TRBV5-5
cdr3_aa: CASSTTPISYEQYF

clone_size: many
v_call: TRBV20-1
cdr3_aa: CSARGQVEAFF

clone_size: NA
v_call: TRBV7-9
cdr3_aa: CASGLAGLAGYTDTQYF

clone_size: many
v_call: TRBV3-1
cdr3_aa: CASSRGTSSSYNEQFF

clone_size: many
v_call: TRBV3-1
cdr3_aa: CASRAGAHTEAFF

clone_size: NA
v_call: TRBV19
cdr3_aa: CASSINRGLGYTF

clone_size: many
v_call: TRBV24-1
cdr3_aa: CATSDSTSGRTDTQYF

clone_size: many
v_call: TRBV11-2
cdr3_aa: CASSLVRGVGYEQYF

clone_size: NA
v_call: TRBV18
cdr3_aa: CASSRVSTNEKLFF

clone_size: many
v_call: TRBV28
cdr3_aa: CASRPLTGGLNTGELFF

clone_size: many
v_call: TRBV18
cdr3_aa: CASSPGHQETQYF

clone_size: NA
v_call: TRBV29-1
cdr3_aa: CSVQPRQGWKETQYF

clone_size: NA
v_call: TRBV3-1
cdr3_aa: CASSQDTGINQPQHF

clone_size: NA
v_call: TRBV6-5
cdr3_aa: CASSYMDSTEAFF

clone_size: few
v_call: TRBV7-2
cdr3_aa: CASSYRSKREAFYEQYF

clone_size: many
v_call: TRBV11-2
cdr3_aa: CASSPGGYEQFF

clone_size: once
v_call: TRBV5-1
cdr3_aa: CASNSGTGASGANVLTF

clone_size: many
v_call: TRBV15
cdr3_aa: CATSRVTGELFF

clone_size: few
v_call: TRBV19
cdr3_aa: CASSRGSDTQYF

clone_size: few
v_call: TRBV25-1
cdr3_aa: CASSFHREQETQYF

clone_size: NA
v_call: TRBV7-9
cdr3_aa: CASSFPAGEGEQFF

clone_size: few
v_call: TRBV3-1
cdr3_aa: CASSHQGGLAGGFQETQYF

clone_size: few
v_call: TRBV7-9
cdr3_aa: CASRIAGETYEQYF

clone_size: many
v_call: TRBV7-3
cdr3_aa: CASSRSGIRYEQYF

clone_size: many
v_call: TRBV24-1
cdr3_aa: CATSDSGPTPLVDTQYF

clone_size: many
v_call: TRBV20-1
cdr3_aa: CSLFLAGTYEQYF

clone_size: few
v_call: TRBV11-3
cdr3_aa: CASSSRGADTGELFF

clone_size: NA
v_call: TRBV5-5
cdr3_aa: CASSSSLTDTQYF

clone_size: many
v_call: TRBV12-3/TRBV12-4
cdr3_aa: CASSPGEGWEQYF

clone_size: many
v_call: TRBV5-1
cdr3_aa: CASSLDRGQGEQYF

clone_size: few
v_call: TRBV6-1
cdr3_aa: CASRLAGPTDTQYF

clone_size: NA
v_call: TRBV12-3/TRBV12-4
cdr3_aa: CASSRGATNGYTF

clone_size: many
v_call: TRBV30
cdr3_aa: CASTGTANTEAFF

clone_size: NA
v_call: TRBV15
cdr3_aa: CATSRGSWTSGEGTQYF

clone_size: many
v_call: TRBV5-1
cdr3_aa: CASSLESAGGTEAFF

clone_size: NA
v_call: TRBV10-3
cdr3_aa: CAMGTGAYGYTF

clone_size: many
v_call: TRBV29-1
cdr3_aa: CSAEDRRYEQYF

clone_size: NA
v_call: TRBV9
cdr3_aa: CASSLDATATTANYGYTF

clone_size: many
v_call: TRBV11-2
cdr3_aa: CASSWDYPYEQYF

clone_size: NA
v_call: TRBV2
cdr3_aa: CASSEGLAGNYEQYF

clone_size: many
v_call: TRBV6-6
cdr3_aa: CASSYHSGNYGYTF

clone_size: few
v_call: TRBV15
cdr3_aa: CATSRDPGTNEQYF

clone_size: many
v_call: TRBV2
cdr3_aa: CASSEPDRKETQYF

clone_size: many
v_call: TRBV30
cdr3_aa: CAWSADRGSYNSPLHF

clone_size: many
v_call: TRBV6-1
cdr3_aa: CASSVGLASNQPQHF

clone_size: NA
v_call: TRBV18
cdr3_aa: CASSPPLQGGFYEQYF